Each of the 5 T cell receptor beta chains below was sequenced from the same sample in a study of cytomegalovirus exposure and HLA in healthy donors. Primers included in the PCR were 60 Vbeta and 13 Jbeta primers. Sequenced by immunoSEQ multiplex PCR; TCRdb stores in-frame clones only, minus some. The repertoire includes around 150,000 clones, around four fifths of them detected once, and more than 1.2% sits in the top ten. The sequencing input was PBMCs. The receptor set was obtained from a male donor in good health and CMV-seronegative.

This clone was detected only a few times. The chain uses TRBV9 and TRBJ1-1; D is undetermined. The CDR3 extends over 13 amino acids. The V end lost 0 bases, the J end lost 4 bases, and 7 bases lay between the germline ends. The V gene's germline CDR1 is SGDLS and CDR2 YYNGEE. The CDR3 spells CASSVGGSTEAFF. The CDR3 bases are TGTGCCAGCAGCGTAGGAGGGTCCACTGAAGCTTTCTTT.

This chain uses TRBV7-2 with TRBJ1-5, with a weak D call TRBD1 (5 bases). Trimming shortened V by 3 bases and J by 5 bases, and 14 bases separated the two germline ends. The CDR3 contains 15 residues. The germline V gene has CDR1 SGHTA and CDR2 FQGNSA. The CDR3 region has the DNA TGTGCCAGCAGCTTTAAGGGAGGAGGGGATCAGCCCCAGCATTTT. Translated, it gives CASSFKGGGDQPQHF.

The rearrangement joins TRBV9 to TRBJ2-7, with a tentative D call TRBD2 (6 bases). The CDR3 has 14 residues. The V and J ends lost 2 bases and 4 bases respectively, with 13 bases between them. The germline gives CDR1 SGDLS, CDR2 YYNGEE. CDR3 in amino acids: CASSVFGGFYEQYF. For the CDR3, the DNA is TGTGCCAGCAGCGTTTTTGGGGGGTTTTACGAGCAGTACTTC. Full variable domain (remainder filled in from reference TRBV9 and TRBJ2-7): DSGVTQTPKHLITATGQRVTLRCSPRSGDLSVYWYQQSLDQGLQFLIQYYNGEERAKGNILERFSAQQFPDLHSELNLSSLELGDSALYFCASSVFGGFYEQYFGPGTRLTVT.

The CDR3 coding sequence is TGTGCCAGTAGTATGAGGCCGAACTATAATTCACCCCTCCACTTT. Protein product: CASSMRPNYNSPLHF. The chain links TRBV19 to TRBJ1-6; D remains ambiguous. There are 15 residues in the CDR3. Germline loops: CDR1 LNHDA, CDR2 SQIVND (reference sequence). V gave up 3 bases and J gave up 3 bases, with 9 bases separating them.

The genes are TRBV7-9 and TRBJ1-4; TRBD1 might be the D (5 bases). Germline V CDR1 and CDR2: SEHNR, FQNEAQ (reference sequence). Trimming removed 3 bases from V and 4 bases from J, with 15 bases in between. The CDR3 runs to 16 residues. CDR3 sequence: CASSFYGGGDNEKLFF. CDR3 bases: TGTGCCAGCAGCTTTTACGGGGGAGGCGATAATGAAAAACTGTTTTTT.